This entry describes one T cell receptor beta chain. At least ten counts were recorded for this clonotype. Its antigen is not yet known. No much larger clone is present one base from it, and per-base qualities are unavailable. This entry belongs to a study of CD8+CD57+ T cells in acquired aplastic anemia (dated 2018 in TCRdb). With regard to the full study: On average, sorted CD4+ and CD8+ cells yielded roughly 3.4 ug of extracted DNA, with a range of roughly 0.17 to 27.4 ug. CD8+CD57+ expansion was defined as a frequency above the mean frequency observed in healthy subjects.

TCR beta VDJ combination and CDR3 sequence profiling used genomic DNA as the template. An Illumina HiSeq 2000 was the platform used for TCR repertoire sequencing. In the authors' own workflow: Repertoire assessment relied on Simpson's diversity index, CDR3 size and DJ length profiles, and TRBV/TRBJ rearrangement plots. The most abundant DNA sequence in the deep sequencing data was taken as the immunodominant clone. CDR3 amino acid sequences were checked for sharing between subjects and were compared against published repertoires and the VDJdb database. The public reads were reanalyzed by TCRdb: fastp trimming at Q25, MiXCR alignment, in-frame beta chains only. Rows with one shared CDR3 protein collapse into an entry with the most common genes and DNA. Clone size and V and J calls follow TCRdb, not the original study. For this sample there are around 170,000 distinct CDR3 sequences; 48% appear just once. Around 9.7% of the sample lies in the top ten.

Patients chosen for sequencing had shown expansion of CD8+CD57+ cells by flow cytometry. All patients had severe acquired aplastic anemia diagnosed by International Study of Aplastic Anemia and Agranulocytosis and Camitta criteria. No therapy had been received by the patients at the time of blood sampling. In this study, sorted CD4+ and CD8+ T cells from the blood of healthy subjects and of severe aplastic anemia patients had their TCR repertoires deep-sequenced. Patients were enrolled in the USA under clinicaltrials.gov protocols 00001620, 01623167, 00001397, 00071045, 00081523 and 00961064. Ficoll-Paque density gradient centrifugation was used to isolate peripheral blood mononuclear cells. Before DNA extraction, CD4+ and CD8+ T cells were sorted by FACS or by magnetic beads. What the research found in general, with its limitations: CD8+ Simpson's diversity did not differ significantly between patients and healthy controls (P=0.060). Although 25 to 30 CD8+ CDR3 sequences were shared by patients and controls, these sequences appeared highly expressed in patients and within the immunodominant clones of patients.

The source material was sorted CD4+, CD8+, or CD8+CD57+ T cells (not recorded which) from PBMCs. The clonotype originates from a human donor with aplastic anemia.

The DNA sequence is given as TGTGCCAGCAGTCCACAGAGGGGTCAGCCCCAGCATTTT. Translated, it reads CASSPQRGQPQHF. The receptor chain draws on TRBV12-3 or TRBV12-4 and TRBJ1-5; a weak D assignment points to TRBD1 (5 bases agree). The CDR3 runs 13 amino acids, cysteine and phenylalanine included. Only the CDR3 DNA stays, 39 bases, in frame from base 1. Trimming costs V 5 bases and J 6 bases, and their ends lie 11 bases apart.